The 19 T cell receptor beta chains presented below share a single source sample, sequenced in a study of blood T cell repertoires in COVID-19. Assay: immunoSEQ multiplex PCR; the TCRdb copy retains only in-frame clones and omits some. This table holds a few hundred thousand clones, 85% found once. Sequencing input: peripheral blood. These receptors were collected from a woman in her forties or fifties with active or convalescent COVID-19.

On this clone itself: Within the sample, other DNA sequences also encode this same CDR3. The rearrangement uses TRBV18 and TRBJ1-5; tentatively, D is TRBD1 (6 bases). Trimming left V 3 bases short and J 4 bases short, with 7 bases between. This CDR3 has 13 amino acids. Germline assignment: CDR1 KGHSH and CDR2 LQKENI. The CDR3 DNA is TGTGCCAGCTCACCGGACAGAAATCAGCCCCAGCATTTT. It encodes CASSPDRNQPQHF.

The chain joins TRBV10-3 to TRBJ1-2, with D possibly TRBD1 on 5 matching bases. V was trimmed by 10 bases and J by 7 bases, leaving 19 bases between them. In germline, CDR1 is ENHRY, CDR2 SYGVKD. This CDR3 is 13 amino acids long. CDR3 coding DNA: TGTGCCACGGGGCCCGGGGGAGCTGGTGGCTACACCTTC. It encodes CATGPGGAGGYTF.

The rearrangement joins TRBV5-6 to TRBJ2-7, with 14 bases aligning to TRBD2. The CDR3 runs to 14 residues. Germline trimming cut 4 bases from V and 6 bases from J; bases unmatched to any gene: 3. Germline values: CDR1 SGHDT, CDR2 YYEEEE. The DNA of the CDR3 is TGTGCCAGCAGCGTCGGACTAGCGGGGGGCGAGCAGTACTTC. Protein: CASSVGLAGGEQYF. The complete variable domain, with remaining parts taken from reference TRBV5-6 and TRBJ2-7, reads DAGVTQSPTHLIKTRGQQVTLRCSPKSGHDTVSWYQQALGQGPQFIFQYYEEEERQRGNFPDRFSGHQFPNYSSELNVNALLLGDSALYLCASSVGLAGGEQYFGPGTRLTVT.

This clone was found many times. J is TRBJ2-1 and V is TRBV2; 8 bases fit TRBD2. The CDR3 extends over 16 amino acids. CDR1 SNHLY and CDR2 FYNNEI come from the germline V gene. Trimming at V came to 8 bases and at J to 4 bases, leaving 13 bases not matched to a gene. DNA for the CDR3: TGTGCCAGCCGGGGCGGGGCGGGACTAGGTTACAATGAGCAGTTCTTC. As protein: CASRGGAGLGYNEQFF.

This rearrangement joins TRBV5-5 to TRBJ1-2; weak D call: TRBD1 (5 bases). The length of the CDR3 is 17 residues. V lost 5 bases and J lost 8, with 28 bases in between. CDR1 and CDR2 (germline): SGHKS, YYEKEE (reference sequence). In DNA form, the CDR3 reads TGTGCCAGCAGTCCCTTTACCGGACAAATCAGTGAGACGGGCTACACCTTC. It is translated as CASSPFTGQISETGYTF.

The chain links TRBV3-1 (or the pseudogene TRBV3-2) to TRBJ1-1; D is undetermined. V was trimmed by 4 bases and J by 1 base, leaving 4 bases between them. The CDR3 is 12 residues long. CDR1 is LGHDT, CDR2 YNNKEL, per germline (reference sequence). DNA for the CDR3: TGTGCCAGCAGCCTCGGGAACACTGAAGCTTTCTTT. Translated: CASSLGNTEAFF.

J is TRBJ2-1 and V is TRBV2; 10 nucleotides align to TRBD2. Germline lookup yields CDR1 SNHLY and CDR2 FYNNEI. Trimming removed 4 bases from V and 7 bases from J; junction bases left unmatched: 4. The CDR3 runs to 14 residues. The CDR3 protein is CASSGTSGDNEQFF. CDR3 sequence (DNA): TGTGCCAGCAGTGGGACTAGCGGAGATAATGAGCAGTTCTTC.

Only a few counts were recorded for this clone. V usage is TRBV11-2 and J usage is TRBJ2-2; TRBD2 is a possible D gene (7 bases). There are 18 residues in the CDR3. V lost 6 bases to trimming and J lost 1 base, with 21 bases between them. From germline, CDR1 is SGHAT and CDR2 FQNNGV. The DNA for the CDR3 is TGTGCCAGCAGTAGATCACGGCGGGGGCAGGGGAACACCGGGGAGCTGTTTTTT. This sequence encodes CASSRSRRGQGNTGELFF.

Notes on this clone: The junction and the germline gene differ at one end; a read error may be behind it. This rearrangement joins TRBV15 to TRBJ2-5, with TRBD2 matching 10 bases. Germline assignment: CDR1 LNHNV and CDR2 YYDKDF (reference sequence). There are 14 residues in the CDR3. CDR3 bases: TGTGCCACCAGCAGGGGAAACTTAGCGGGAGGAGTGGACTTC. Amino acid sequence: CATSRGNLAGGVDF.

The rearrangement joins TRBV28 to TRBJ2-5, with 8 bases that match TRBD1. The length of the CDR3 is 12 residues. From germline, CDR1 is MDHEN and CDR2 SYDVKM. CDR3: CGIQGAGETQYF. For the CDR3, the DNA is TGTGGCATTCAGGGGGCGGGGGAGACCCAGTACTTC.

The chain combines TRBV6-4 with TRBJ2-7; a possible D gene is TRBD1 (6 bases). The length of the CDR3 is 15 residues. Germline CDR1 reads MRHNA; CDR2 reads SNTAGT. Trimming removed 6 bases at V and 5 bases at J, with 20 bases between. DNA of the CDR3: TGTGCCAGCAGCCCCAACAGGGCCGGGGCCCACGAGCAGTACTTC. It encodes CASSPNRAGAHEQYF.

For this clone: Germline is not matched at one junction end, which may reflect a read error. V is TRBV7-2 and J is TRBJ1-3, with D perhaps TRBD1 (5 bases). This CDR3 has 15 amino acids. CDR1 SGHTA and CDR2 FQGNSA come from the germline V gene. CDR3 nucleotides: TGTGCCAGCAGTTTAGCCGGGGGGACTGGAAACACCATATATTTT. It encodes CASSLAGGTGNTIYF.

The genes are TRBV10-3 and TRBJ2-6; tentatively, D is TRBD2 (5 bases). Germline values: CDR1 ENHRY, CDR2 SYGVKD. Trimming stripped 4 bases from V and 7 bases from J, with 17 bases between. The CDR3 is 16 amino acids. CDR3 amino acids: CAISASVTGYANVLTF. In nucleotides, the CDR3 is TGTGCCATCAGTGCTTCTGTCACGGGGTATGCCAACGTCCTGACTTTC.

V is TRBV3-1 (or the pseudogene TRBV3-2) and J is TRBJ1-5; TRBD1 is a possible D gene (5 bases). V lost 1 base and J 0 bases, leaving 13 bases between the germline ends. The germline V gene encodes CDR1 LGHDT and CDR2 YNNKEL (reference sequence). This CDR3 contains 17 residues. For the CDR3, the DNA is TGTGCCAGCAGCCAAGGTCTGGTAGGACATAGCAATCAGCCCCAGCATTTT. Its protein is CASSQGLVGHSNQPQHF.

V gene TRBV7-9 combines with J gene TRBJ2-1, with D possibly TRBD2 on 7 matching bases. The CDR3 totals 16 residues. V lost 5 bases and J lost 2, with 16 bases in between. Germline loops: CDR1 SEHNR, CDR2 FQNEAQ (reference sequence). CDR3 DNA sequence: TGTGCCAGCAGCACCGGGGCGCGGGGGCCCTACAATGAGCAGTTCTTC. It codes for CASSTGARGPYNEQFF.

V usage is TRBV6-5 and J usage is TRBJ2-7; the D gene is possibly TRBD2 (5 bases). Germline V CDR1 and CDR2: MNHEY, SVGAGI. The V gene lost 0 bases and the J gene lost 2 bases, with 11 bases spanning the gap. The CDR3 is made up of 15 amino acids. The CDR3 DNA reads TGTGCCAGCAGTTACTCGCGGGCTCCACCCTACGAGCAGTACTTC. Its protein product is CASSYSRAPPYEQYF.

This clone appeared a few times. The V gene is TRBV15, the J gene TRBJ1-1; D might be TRBD1 (5 bases). This CDR3 comprises 14 residues. Looked up from germline, CDR1 is LNHNV and CDR2 is YYDKDF (reference sequence). The germline V and J ends were trimmed by 0 bases and 5 bases, with 10 bases remaining between them. This CDR3 is CATSRDLQGTEAFF. For the CDR3, the DNA is TGTGCCACCAGCAGAGATCTCCAGGGAACTGAAGCTTTCTTT.

V is TRBV19 and J is TRBJ1-2, with TRBD1 matching 7 bases. V lost 7 bases and J lost 2; bases outside the gene matches: 13. CDR3 length: 16 residues. Germline loops: CDR1 LNHDA, CDR2 SQIVND (reference sequence). Here the CDR3 DNA reads TGTGCCAGTACCTCAAACTTGGGACAGTGGAACTATGGCTACACCTTC. This encodes CASTSNLGQWNYGYTF.

The chain uses TRBV11-2 and TRBJ2-7, with a weak D call TRBD2 (6 bases). This CDR3 has 11 residues. Germline V lookup: CDR1 SGHAT, CDR2 FQNNGV. Between the trimmed V and J ends, which lost 6 bases and 7 bases, there was a span of 10 bases. In DNA form, the CDR3 reads TGTGCCAGCAGGGGAGGTCTGGAGCAGTACTTC. It codes for CASRGGLEQYF.